The 6 T cell receptor beta chains below were found in one sample sequenced in a study of blood T cells in healthy people across ages. Primed by a sample-barcoded 5' primer and a J-beta primer mix, a second PCR proceeded for 7 to 11 cycles. TCRdb fed the 5' RACE reads into MiXCR, producing one record per CDR3 protein. The sample has roughly 500,000 distinct CDR3 sequences, 27% seen once. Sequencing used blood. These receptors all come from a woman between 70 and 85 years old in good health.

This rearrangement joins TRBV6-1 to TRBJ2-1; 7 positions agree with TRBD1. The better agreement between TRBJ2-5 and the DNA end casts doubt on the J call. The CDR3 has 14 amino acids. The germline CDR1 and CDR2 sequences are MNHNS and SASEGT. The CDR3 region is CASSDPTGLETQYF. The CDR3 DNA follows: TGTGCCAGCAGTGACCCGACAGGGCTGGAGACCCAGTACTTC.

The chain is built from TRBV9 and TRBJ1-2; 7 bases are shared with TRBD1. Germline V lookup: CDR1 SGDLS, CDR2 YYNGEE. With 4 bases clipped from V and 8 bases from J, the junction kept 8 bases outside the gene matches. CDR3 size: 13 residues. The CDR3 here is CASSLRTGAGYTF. The DNA of the CDR3 is TGTGCCAGCAGCCTTCGGACAGGCGCGGGCTACACCTTC.

V usage is TRBV10-3 and J usage is TRBJ1-4, with 9 positions matching TRBD1. In germline, CDR1 is ENHRY, CDR2 SYGVKD. The V and J ends lost 3 bases and 8 bases, in that order; junction bases with no gene match: 7. CDR3 length: 15 amino acids. The CDR3 coding sequence is TGTGCCATCAGTGATACTCCGGACAGGGGAGAAAAACTGTTTTTT. As protein: CAISDTPDRGEKLFF.

This clonotype has a handful of counts. The gene calls are TRBV5-1 and TRBJ2-1; 10 bases fit TRBD2. Germline V gives CDR1 SGHRS, CDR2 YFSETQ. The CDR3 extends over 16 amino acids. V was clipped by 2 bases and J by 8 bases; unmatched bases: 10. This CDR3 reads CASSFFTSGAVDEQFF. DNA of the CDR3: TGCGCCAGCAGCTTTTTTACTAGCGGGGCCGTCGATGAGCAGTTCTTC.

This clonotype was picked up a small number of times. CDR3 nucleotides: TGTGCCAGCAGCAGAGTGGGGGGCCGGAACACCGGGGAGCTGTTTTTT. Its translation: CASSRVGGRNTGELFF. This chain joins TRBV6-6 and TRBJ2-2, with D perhaps matching TRBD1 or TRBD2 (6 bases each). Trimming cost V 6 bases and J 1 base, with 15 bases left between them. This CDR3 spans 16 amino acids. CDR1 and CDR2 from the germline V gene are MNHNY and SVGAGI (reference sequence).

This chain joins TRBV6-1 and TRBJ1-4, with D tentatively TRBD1 (6 bases). There are 14 residues in the CDR3. The V end lost 8 bases, the J end lost 2 bases, and 12 bases lay between the germline ends. Germline CDR1 and CDR2: MNHNS and SASEGT. The CDR3 sequence is CASGGGATNEKLFF. Written as DNA, the CDR3 is TGTGCCAGCGGTGGGGGGGCGACTAATGAAAAACTGTTTTTT.